This T cell receptor beta chain was obtained from a study of blood T cell repertoires in COVID-19. Overall study context: Collection of acute and convalescent COVID-19 samples took place in the United States, Italy and Spain. Nucleic acid was either cDNA or gDNA, and it came from T cells, B-cell-depleted T cells, or PBMCs.

In the source study's methods: Amplification of reference gene primers was used by the study to estimate nucleated cell counts. Clones were sequenced by immunoSEQ multiplex PCR, and TCRdb holds only the in-frame ones, with some missing. For V, J and clone size, that table is used; D and trimming come from the DNA. Among about 130,000 clones, 84% were seen once, and the ten largest hold about 13%. V trimming: 6 bases; J trimming: 6 bases; junction bases outside the gene matches: 8. There are 15 residues in the CDR3. Germline V gene sequence: CDR1 MGHRA, CDR2 YSYEKL. This clone was seen a few times. Source material: peripheral blood. The sequence was collected from a human donor in a cohort sampled during active COVID-19. The chain links TRBV4-1 to TRBJ2-2, with TRBD2 identical over 9 bases. The CDR3 region is CASSRSAGGPGELFF. The CDR3 DNA follows: TGCGCCAGCAGTCGCAGCGCGGGGGGGCCCGGGGAGCTGTTTTTT.